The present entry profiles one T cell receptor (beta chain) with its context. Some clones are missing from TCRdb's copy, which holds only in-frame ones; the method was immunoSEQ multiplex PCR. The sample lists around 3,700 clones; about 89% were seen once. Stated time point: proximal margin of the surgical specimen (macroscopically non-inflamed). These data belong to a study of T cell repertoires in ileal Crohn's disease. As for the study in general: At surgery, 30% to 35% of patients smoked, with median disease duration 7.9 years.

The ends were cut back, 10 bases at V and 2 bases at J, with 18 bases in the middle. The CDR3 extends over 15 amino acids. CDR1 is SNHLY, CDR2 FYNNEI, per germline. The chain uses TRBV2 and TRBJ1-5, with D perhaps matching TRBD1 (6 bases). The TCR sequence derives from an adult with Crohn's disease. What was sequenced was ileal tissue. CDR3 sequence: CATGFGGAGNQPQHF. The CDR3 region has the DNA TGTGCCACCGGGTTCGGGGGCGCCGGCAATCAGCCCCAGCATTTT. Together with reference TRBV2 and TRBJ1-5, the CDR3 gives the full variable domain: EPEVTQTPSHQVTQMGQEVILRCVPISNHLYFYWYRQILGQKVEFLVSFYNNEISEKSEIFDDQFSVERPDGSNFTLKIRSTKLEDSAMYFCATGFGGAGNQPQHFGDGTRLSIL.